This T cell receptor beta chain was identified during a study of T cell changes during pregnancy in multiple sclerosis. This clone has just one count. The ends lost 6 bases at V and 6 bases at J; junction bases unmatched: 7. CDR3 length: 15 amino acids. Looked up from germline, CDR1 is MNHNS and CDR2 is SASEGT. Produced via immunoSEQ multiplex PCR; TCRdb's table is partial and in-frame only. The table shows over 65,000 clones, with approximately 90% occurring only once. This TCR derives from a female donor with multiple sclerosis, enrolled in a pregnancy study. This material consisted of peripheral blood, taken in the first trimester of pregnancy. V is TRBV6-1 and J is TRBJ2-1; 11 nucleotides align to TRBD2. This CDR3 is CASRPTSGRANEQFF. As DNA, the CDR3 is TGTGCCAGCAGACCCACTAGCGGGAGAGCCAATGAGCAGTTCTTC.